A single sample is the source of the 3 T cell receptor beta chains below, sequenced in a study of Ad26.COV2.S vaccination and SARS-CoV-2 variants. Clones were sequenced by immunoSEQ multiplex PCR, and TCRdb holds only the in-frame ones, with some missing. Of 380,000 or so clones listed, about 87% are singletons. Treatment meaning: some 20 received Ad26.COV2.S at low or high dose, single or two shots; 5 received placebo; per-sample allocation not given. Specimen acquisition occurred on day 63 following the initial vaccine or placebo injection. Material: peripheral blood, obtained in a trial of Ad26.COV2.S vaccine versus placebo. The receptors here all came from a person aged 18-65 years who received the Ad26.COV2.S COVID-19 vaccine or a placebo.

This clone was detected many times. This chain connects TRBV14 to TRBJ1-1; D gene uncertain. This CDR3 contains 13 residues. Trimming took off 4 bases at V and 8 bases at J, with 14 bases between the two ends. The germline V gene encodes CDR1 SGHDN and CDR2 FVKESK. For the CDR3, the DNA is TGTGCCAGCAGCCTCCCCTCCGGACCAGAAGCTTTCTTT. Encoded protein: CASSLPSGPEAFF.

The chain combines TRBV19 with TRBJ2-7; D is ambiguous. The ends were cut back, 4 bases at V and 0 bases at J, with 10 bases in the middle. Per germline, CDR1 LNHDA and CDR2 SQIVND (reference sequence). This CDR3 is 14 amino acids long. The CDR3 is CASSTSTSSYEQYF. The DNA of the CDR3 is TGTGCCAGTAGTACCTCCACGAGCTCCTACGAGCAGTACTTC.

This sequence joins TRBV30 and TRBJ2-1; no clear D gene. The germline CDR1 and CDR2 sequences are GTSNPN and SVGIG (reference sequence). The CDR3 sequence is 12 residues long. Deletions cut 2 bases from V and 7 bases from J, with 9 bases between. The CDR3 DNA sequence: TGTGCCTGGAGTCCCGGCAGGAATGAGCAGTTCTTC. Translated: CAWSPGRNEQFF. Looking up the rest from reference TRBV30 and TRBJ2-1 gives the full variable domain: SQTIHQWPATLVQPVGSPLSLECTVEGTSNPNLYWYRQAAGRGLQLLFYSVGIGQISSEVPQNLSASRPQDRQFILSSKKLLLSDSGFYLCAWSPGRNEQFFGPGTRLTVL.